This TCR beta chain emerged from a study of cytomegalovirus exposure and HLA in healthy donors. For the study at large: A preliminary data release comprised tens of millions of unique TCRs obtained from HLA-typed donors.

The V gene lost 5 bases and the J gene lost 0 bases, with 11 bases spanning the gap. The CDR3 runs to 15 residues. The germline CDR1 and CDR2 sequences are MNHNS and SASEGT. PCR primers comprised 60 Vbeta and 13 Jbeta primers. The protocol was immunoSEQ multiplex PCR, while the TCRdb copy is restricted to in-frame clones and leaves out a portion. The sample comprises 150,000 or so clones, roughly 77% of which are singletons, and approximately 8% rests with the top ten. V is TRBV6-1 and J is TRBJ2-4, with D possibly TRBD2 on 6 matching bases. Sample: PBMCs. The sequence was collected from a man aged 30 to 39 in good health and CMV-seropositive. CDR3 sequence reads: CASSSGLLAKNIQYF. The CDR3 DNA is TGTGCCAGCAGTTCAGGACTATTAGCCAAAAACATTCAGTACTTC.